This entry lists 27 T cell receptor beta chains sequenced from one sample in a study of tumor-infiltrating lymphocytes in oesophageal squamous cell carcinoma. TCRdb fed the PCR reads into MiXCR, producing one record per CDR3 protein. The table includes 18,000 or so distinct CDR3 sequences, about 45% detected once. Sequenced sample: esophageal tumor tissue. These TCRs come from a male donor with esophageal squamous cell carcinoma.

CDR3 sequence: CSARDLRQQFGYTF. In DNA, the CDR3 is TGCAGTGCTAGAGATCTTAGGCAACAGTTTGGCTACACCTTC. The V gene is TRBV20-1, the J gene TRBJ1-2, with D hard to call. The CDR3 loop spans 14 amino acids. V shed 0 bases and J shed 7 bases, with 15 bases lying between them. CDR1 and CDR2 from the germline V gene are DFQATT and SNEGSKA (reference sequence).

In this sample, this clonotype turned up a few times. The chain has TRBV2 and TRBJ2-1; D ambiguous. CDR3 length: 16 residues. CDR1 is SNHLY, CDR2 FYNNEI, per germline. V was cut by 3 bases and J by 2 bases, with 14 bases left in between. The chain's CDR3 is CASSEFWGRAYNEQFF. The CDR3 DNA follows: TGTGCCAGCAGTGAGTTTTGGGGTAGGGCCTACAATGAGCAGTTCTTC.

CDR3 sequence: CASSKYNEQFF. The CDR3 region has the DNA TGTGCCAGCAGCAAATACAATGAGCAGTTCTTC. This chain joins TRBV7-6 and TRBJ2-5, with D hard to call. TRBJ2-1 matches the DNA end more closely, so the J call is doubtful. The CDR3 spans 11 residues. Germline loops: CDR1 SGHVS, CDR2 FNYEAQ.

This clonotype was recorded a few times. The gene calls are TRBV7-8 and TRBJ2-6; D is uncertain. Germline V gives CDR1 SGHVS, CDR2 FQNEAQ. The CDR3 sequence is 19 residues long. Trimming pared 1 base from V and 0 bases from J, leaving 16 bases between. CDR3 residues: CASSLVWGYSPSGANVLTF. As DNA, the CDR3 is TGTGCCAGCAGCTTAGTTTGGGGATACTCCCCCTCTGGGGCCAACGTCCTGACTTTC.

By sample fraction, this clonotype is medium-sized. The V call is TRBV6-1, the J call TRBJ1-2; D is unresolved. The V end was cut by 6 bases, the J end by 2 bases, with 10 bases between. The V gene's germline CDR1 is MNHNS and CDR2 SASEGT. CDR3 length equals 13 residues. The DNA for the CDR3 is TGTGCCAGCAGGATAGACGGAAACTATGGCTACACCTTC. As protein: CASRIDGNYGYTF.

The chain joins TRBV7-6 to TRBJ2-5, with TRBD2 as a possible D gene (6 bases). Per the germline V gene, CDR1 is SGHVS and CDR2 is FNYEAQ. The CDR3 is 16 residues long. The V end lost 1 base, the J end lost 11 bases, and 23 bases lay between the germline ends. This CDR3 is CASSLVQGTPYNEQYF. The CDR3 DNA reads TGTGCCAGCAGCTTAGTCCAAGGGACTCCCTACAATGAGCAGTACTTC.

The chain joins TRBV2 to TRBJ2-4; weak D call: TRBD2 (5 bases). The CDR3 length is 13 residues. CDR1 and CDR2 from the germline V gene are SNHLY and FYNNEI. V was shortened by 6 bases and J by 6 bases, with 12 bases between the two germline ends. CDR3: CASRLEVGNIQYF. The CDR3, as DNA: TGTGCCAGCAGGCTGGAGGTCGGAAACATTCAGTACTTC.

This clonotype was counted at least ten times. Germline is not matched at one junction end, which may reflect a read error. The gene calls are TRBV27 and TRBJ2-1, with D unclear. The CDR3 sequence is 13 residues long. From germline, CDR1 is MNHEY and CDR2 SMNVEV (reference sequence). The CDR3 protein is CASSLLRNSPLHF. The DNA for the CDR3 is TGTGCCAGCAGTTTGCTTAGGAATTCACCCCTCCACTTC.

CDR3 in amino acids: CASSLFGTENYGYTF. The CDR3 coding sequence is TGTGCCAGCAGTTTATTTGGGACAGAGAACTATGGCTACACCTTC. The V gene is TRBV27, the J gene TRBJ1-2, with 7 bases identical to TRBD1. The V and J ends lost 1 base and 2 bases, in that order; junction bases with no gene match: 4. The length of the CDR3 is 15 residues. CDR1 is MNHEY, CDR2 SMNVEV, per germline (reference sequence).

This chain uses TRBV7-2 with TRBJ2-1; 8 nucleotides line up with TRBD2. The DNA end favors TRBJ2-4, so the J call may be wrong. Germline V gene data show CDR1 as SGHTA and CDR2 as FQGNSA. The CDR3 is 16 residues long. CDR3 in DNA: TGTGCCAGCAGCTCCGGGACTAGACTAGCCAAAAACATTCAGTACTTC. This gives the protein CASSSGTRLAKNIQYF.

This clonotype was picked up many times. This may be a read error: a much more frequent sequence differs by one nucleotide. The chain has TRBV7-8 and TRBJ2-7, with 9 bases matching TRBD1. Germline V gene data show CDR1 as SGHVS and CDR2 as FQNEAQ. The CDR3 sequence is 16 residues long. J gave up 7 bases and V 2 bases, and 12 bases lay outside the gene matches. CDR3 residues: CASSLRGTGINNEQYF. CDR3 DNA sequence: TGTGCCAGCAGCTTAAGGGGGACAGGGATCAACAATGAGCAGTACTTC.

A single count supports this clonotype. The J gene is TRBJ2-7, the V gene TRBV12-3 or TRBV12-4; maybe TRBD2 (6 bases). Judging by the DNA end, TRBJ2-5 fits better; the J call may be wrong. CDR3 length: 13 amino acids. CDR3 nucleotides: TGTGCCAGCAGTTTGCGGGGCGCGGAGACCCAGTACTTC. Amino acids: CASSLRGAETQYF.

The V gene is TRBV5-6, the J gene TRBJ2-3; 9 nucleotides line up with TRBD2. This CDR3 contains 16 residues. J gave up 7 bases and V 4 bases, and 13 bases lay outside the gene matches. The germline V gene encodes CDR1 SGHDT and CDR2 YYEEEE. CDR3 sequence (DNA): TGTGCCAGCAGCCCGGTCTGGCGGGGGGGCCAAAATACGCAGTATTTT. This gives the protein CASSPVWRGGQNTQYF.

This clonotype was recorded at least ten times. The CDR3 here is CASSARQGIDEQYF. CDR3 sequence (DNA): TGTGCCAGCAGCGCAAGACAGGGGATCGACGAGCAGTACTTC. This rearrangement joins TRBV7-8 to TRBJ2-7; 8 bases align to TRBD1. V shed 5 bases and J 5 bases; nucleotides not matched to a gene: 8. This CDR3 comprises 14 residues. Germline V gene lookup returns CDR1 SGHVS and CDR2 FQNEAQ.

As concerns this clonotype: It is unclear where the CDR3 begins or ends on the DNA, so no DNA is shown, and the CDR3 is as TCRdb lists it. V gene TRBV7-5 combines with J gene TRBJ1-2; the D call TRBD1 from the table was never checked on the DNA. TRBV7-5 is a listed pseudogene. The CDR3 is 14 residues long, ends included. The CDR3 loop reads CISVPAYRGPGYTF.

Points on this clonotype: Here the CDR3 omits its conserved ending phenylalanine or tryptophan, so a read error is the likely source. It is unclear where the CDR3 begins or ends on the DNA, so no DNA is shown, and the CDR3 is as TCRdb lists it. CDR3 amino acids: CASSLSPGGYGYTFGS. This chain joins TRBV7-6 and TRBJ2-7; the DNA was not compared with TRBD1, the D call given in the table. CDR1 SGHVS and CDR2 FNYEAQ come from the germline V gene. From its first to its last residue, the CDR3 has 16 amino acids.

This chain uses TRBV5-1 with TRBJ2-5; D may be TRBD2 (6 bases). The CDR3 is 18 residues long. CDR1 is SGHRS, CDR2 YFSETQ, per germline. The V end was cut by 4 bases, the J end by 13 bases, with 35 bases between. As DNA, the CDR3 is TGCGCCAGCAGCCACGGAGGGCCTACCATAGATTTTACCGGGGAGCTGTACTTC. Translated, it gives CASSHGGPTIDFTGELYF.

The sample holds many counts of this clonotype. The V gene is TRBV5-4, the J gene TRBJ1-1; TRBD1 is a possible D gene (6 bases). Germline-derived CDR1 and CDR2 are SGHNT and YYREEE (reference sequence). Between the trimmed V and J ends, which lost 5 bases and 0 bases, there was a span of 14 bases. The CDR3 consists of 15 residues. CDR3 in DNA: TGTGCCAGCAGGGATAGGGACATCATGAACACTGAAGCTTTCTTT. Encoded protein: CASRDRDIMNTEAFF.

As concerns this clonotype: A much larger clone differs by one base, so this may be a read error. The chain links TRBV5-1 to TRBJ2-5; 7 bases are shared with TRBD1. The J call may be faulty, since TRBJ2-1 better matches the DNA end. The CDR3 is made up of 15 amino acids. Germline CDR1 and CDR2: SGHRS and YFSETQ. CDR3 coding DNA: TGCGCCAGCAGCATCGGGACAGCTCTCCAAGAGACCCAGTTCTTC. Protein sequence: CASSIGTALQETQFF.

This clonotype came up many times. This chain uses TRBV7-7 with TRBJ2-2; TRBD2 is a possible D gene (6 bases). This CDR3 has 15 residues. Germline V gene sequence: CDR1 SSHAT, CDR2 FNYEAQ (reference sequence). CDR3 loop: CAIGGSLGGSGELFF. CDR3 DNA: TGTGCTATAGGAGGGTCCCTTGGAGGTTCCGGGGAGCTGTTTTTT.

The V call is TRBV7-4, the J call TRBJ2-3; D uncertain. The germline V gene encodes CDR1 SGHVT and CDR2 SQSDAQ. The CDR3 has 16 residues. V lost 2 bases and J lost 2, with 14 bases in between. The CDR3 loop reads CASSLRIWAHTDTQYF. CDR3 in DNA: TGTGCCAGCAGCTTAAGAATTTGGGCCCACACAGATACGCAGTATTTT.

The V and J genes are TRBV7-3 and TRBJ2-6; D not resolved. Germline V CDR1 and CDR2: SGHTA, FQGTGA. Trimming pared 5 bases from V and 0 bases from J, leaving 17 bases between. This CDR3 is built from 18 residues. The CDR3 protein is CASSAQQYYSSGANVLTF. The CDR3, as DNA: TGTGCCAGCAGCGCCCAACAGTACTACTCCTCTGGGGCCAACGTCCTGACTTTC.

This clonotype has at least ten counts. The DNA of the CDR3 is TGTGCCAGCAGCCAAAACAGCGACACCGGGGAGCTGTTTTTT. Translating gives CASSQNSDTGELFF. The gene calls are TRBV14 and TRBJ2-2; D uncertain. The V end was cut by 2 bases, the J end by 3 bases, with 7 bases between. CDR3 size: 14 residues. Germline values: CDR1 SGHDN, CDR2 FVKESK.

The V and J genes are TRBV18 and TRBJ2-4; D is possibly TRBD2 (5 bases). Deletions cut 1 base from V and 9 bases from J, with 10 bases between. The CDR3 length is 13 residues. Looked up from germline, CDR1 is KGHSH and CDR2 is LQKENI. The CDR3 here is CASSPLTEGIQYF. The CDR3 DNA is TGTGCCAGCTCACCACTCACAGAGGGCATTCAGTACTTC.

The rearrangement joins TRBV28 to TRBJ1-2; D is unresolved. The CDR3 extends over 13 amino acids. Trimming cost V 5 bases and J 8 bases, with 15 bases left between them. Germline V gives CDR1 MDHEN, CDR2 SYDVKM. Here the CDR3 DNA reads TGTGCCAGCAGTACCCCATCCCGGCTCGGCTACACCTTC. Translated: CASSTPSRLGYTF.

This clonotype was seen a handful of times. The rearrangement links TRBV2 to TRBJ2-4; possibly TRBD1 for D (6 bases). The DNA end lines up better with TRBJ2-7; the J call may be wrong. The CDR3 runs 10 residues. Germline CDR1 is SNHLY and CDR2 is FYNNEI. Here the CDR3 reads CASGQYEQYF. CDR3 in DNA: TGTGCCAGCGGACAGTACGAGCAGTACTTC.

The chain carries TRBV6-1 and TRBJ2-1; D unclear. With the DNA end fitting TRBJ2-7 better, the J assignment may be wrong. Germline V lookup: CDR1 MNHNS, CDR2 SASEGT. CDR3 length: 12 amino acids. CDR3 residues: CASSDTTYEQYF. CDR3 DNA sequence: TGTGCCAGCAGTGACACAACCTACGAGCAGTACTTC.